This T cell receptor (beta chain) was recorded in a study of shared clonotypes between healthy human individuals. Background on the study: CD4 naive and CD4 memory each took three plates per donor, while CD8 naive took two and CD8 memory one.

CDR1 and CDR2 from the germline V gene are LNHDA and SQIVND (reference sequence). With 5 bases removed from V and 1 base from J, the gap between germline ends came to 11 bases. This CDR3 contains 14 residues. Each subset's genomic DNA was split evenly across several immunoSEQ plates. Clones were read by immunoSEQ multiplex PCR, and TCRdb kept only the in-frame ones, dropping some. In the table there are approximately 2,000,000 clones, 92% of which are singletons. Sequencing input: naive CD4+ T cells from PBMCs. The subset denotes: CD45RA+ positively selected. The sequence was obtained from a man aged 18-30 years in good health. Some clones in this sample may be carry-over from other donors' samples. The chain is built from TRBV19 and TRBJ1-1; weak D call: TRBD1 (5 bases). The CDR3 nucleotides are TGTGCCAGTAGTTCTGGGGCAGAGAACACTGAAGCTTTCTTT. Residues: CASSSGAENTEAFF.